This T cell receptor beta chain was found in a study of cytomegalovirus exposure and HLA in healthy donors. Study summary: The Caucasian-associated ancestry cluster held over 65% of under 450 genotyped donors.

Study-wide results and limits: For most TCR beta V segments, an earlier analysis put the productive rate at about 87% or about 30% of the time. Later work showed greater clonal expansion in HLA-associated TCR beta chains than in equally common others.

In the case of this clone: Its antigen is currently unknown.

PCR used 60 Vbeta primers and 13 Jbeta primers. The method was immunoSEQ multiplex PCR; TCRdb's version includes in-frame clones alone and lacks a portion of them. The sample records over 150,000 clones, 55% to 70% being singletons. With 1 base removed from V and 4 bases from J, the gap between germline ends came to 14 bases. The CDR3 runs to 15 residues. CDR1 and CDR2 (germline): SGHKS, YYEKEE (reference sequence). The chain employs TRBV5-5 and TRBJ1-2; no clear D gene. The source is a middle-aged woman in good health and CMV-seropositive. Sequenced input: PBMCs. The CDR3 spells CASSLSAEGVYGYTF. In DNA form, the CDR3 reads TGTGCCAGCAGCTTGTCAGCGGAGGGAGTCTATGGCTACACCTTC. Looking up the rest from reference TRBV5-5 and TRBJ1-2 gives the full variable domain: DAGVTQSPTHLIKTRGQQVTLRCSPISGHKSVSWYQQVLGQGPQFIFQYYEKEERGRGNFPDRFSARQFPNYSSELNVNALLLGDSALYLCASSLSAEGVYGYTFGSGTRLTVV.